The clone carrying this T cell receptor (beta chain) has just one count. Original processing notes: Reference gene primers were amplified, and this amplification served to estimate nucleated cell counts. The method was immunoSEQ multiplex PCR; TCRdb's version includes in-frame clones alone and lacks a portion of them. The D gene and trimming were derived from the DNA, and the V and J assignments and clone size from that table. The data contain about 50,000 clones, more than 75% of them singletons. The germline V gene has CDR1 KGHSH and CDR2 LQKENI. J gave up 3 bases and V 6 bases, and 4 bases lay outside the gene matches. The CDR3 is made up of 15 amino acids. The sample is drawn from a study of blood T cell repertoires in COVID-19. Overall study context: The analysed material was cDNA or gDNA that came from T cells, B-cell-depleted T cells, or PBMCs.

A Seattle source enrolled patients during active infection and followed them longitudinally. Sequenced sample: peripheral blood. This chain connects TRBV18 to TRBJ2-3; 12 bases agree with TRBD2. The TCR was taken from a woman aged 80 or older with COVID-19, enrolled during active disease. In DNA, the CDR3 is TGTGCCAGCTCGCTAGCGGGGGGGCGTACAGATACGCAGTATTTT. This sequence encodes CASSLAGGRTDTQYF.